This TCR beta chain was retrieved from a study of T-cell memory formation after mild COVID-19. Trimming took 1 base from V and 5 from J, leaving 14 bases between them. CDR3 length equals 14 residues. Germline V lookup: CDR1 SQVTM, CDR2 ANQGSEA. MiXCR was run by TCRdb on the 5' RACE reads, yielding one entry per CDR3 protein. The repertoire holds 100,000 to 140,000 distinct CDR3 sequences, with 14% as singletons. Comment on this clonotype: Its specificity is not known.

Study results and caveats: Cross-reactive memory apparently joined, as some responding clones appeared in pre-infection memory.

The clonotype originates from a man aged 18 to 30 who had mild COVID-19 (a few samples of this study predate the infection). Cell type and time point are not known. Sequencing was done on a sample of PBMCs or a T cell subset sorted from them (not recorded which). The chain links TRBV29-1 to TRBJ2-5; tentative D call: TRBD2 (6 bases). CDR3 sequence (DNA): TGCAGCGTTGAAGTTGCGGGATTAAGGGAGACCCAGTACTTC. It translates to CSVEVAGLRETQYF.